What follows are 15 T cell receptor beta chains derived from one specimen sequenced in a study of technical replicates of blood from a handful of donors. Data came from immunoSEQ multiplex PCR; TCRdb stores just in-frame clones and leaves some out. Of about 16,000 clones in the sample, around nine tenths are singletons; the top ten hold approximately 11%. The sample consisted of PBMCs. The source of these receptors is a human donor in good health.

In this sample, this clone turned up a few times. The chain couples TRBV2 to TRBJ1-2; 10 bases align to TRBD1. Germline CDR1 SNHLY, CDR2 FYNNEI. This CDR3 comprises 13 residues. J lost 6 bases, V lost 11 bases, and 9 bases had no gene match. CDR3 region: CAGRQGADDGYTF. Here the CDR3 DNA reads TGTGCCGGAAGACAGGGGGCGGATGATGGCTACACCTTC.

CDR3 residues: CASRGSRTGPGYTF. DNA for the CDR3: TGTGCCAGCAGGGGTAGCCGGACAGGGCCTGGCTACACCTTC. The chain is built from TRBV28 and TRBJ1-2; TRBD1 matches at 8 bases. The CDR3 is made up of 14 amino acids. The ends lost 6 bases at V and 7 bases at J; junction bases unmatched: 10. Per the germline V gene, CDR1 is MDHEN and CDR2 is SYDVKM.

The chain couples TRBV2 to TRBJ1-2; 9 bases are a match to TRBD1. The V gene end was trimmed by 1 base and the J gene end by 6 bases; junction bases not matched to a gene: 9. CDR1 SNHLY and CDR2 FYNNEI come from the germline V gene. This CDR3 comprises 16 residues. The CDR3, as DNA: TGTGCCAGCAGTGAAGTATTGGGGACAGGGAATCATGGCTACACCTTC. This gives the protein CASSEVLGTGNHGYTF.

The V and J genes are TRBV5-1 and TRBJ2-5, with D perhaps TRBD2 (5 bases). The CDR3 runs 13 residues. The V end was cut by 0 bases, the J end by 5 bases, with 8 bases between. The germline CDR1 and CDR2 sequences are SGHRS and YFSETQ. DNA for the CDR3: TGCGCCAGCAGCTTGGTGGCGGGCGAGACCCAGTACTTC. This codes for CASSLVAGETQYF.

The CDR3 sequence is CASSELAGGQDTQYF. CDR3 in DNA: TGTGCCAGCAGTGAACTAGCGGGAGGGCAAGATACGCAGTATTTT. The rearrangement joins TRBV6-1 to TRBJ2-3, with 12 bases fitting TRBD2. The CDR3 spans 15 residues. J gave up 5 bases and V 2 bases, and 2 bases lay outside the gene matches. CDR1 is MNHNS and CDR2 is SASEGT in the germline V gene.

This clone was seen a single time. V is TRBV30 and J is TRBJ2-7, with 13 nucleotides matching TRBD2. The length of the CDR3 is 14 residues. The V gene end was trimmed by 6 bases and the J gene end by 6 bases; junction bases not matched to a gene: 8. Germline CDR1 reads GTSNPN; CDR2 reads SVGIG (reference sequence). The CDR3 reads CACRTSGRSIEQYF. CDR3 nucleotide sequence: TGTGCCTGTCGGACTAGCGGGAGAAGTATCGAGCAGTACTTC.

V usage is TRBV13 and J usage is TRBJ2-7, with D tentatively TRBD1 (5 bases). Trimming shortened V by 5 bases and J by 2 bases, and 16 bases separated the two germline ends. In germline, CDR1 is PRHDT, CDR2 FYEKMQ (reference sequence). The CDR3 is 15 amino acids. The CDR3 protein is CASSRWKGHPYEQYF. The CDR3 DNA reads TGTGCCAGCAGCCGGTGGAAGGGGCATCCCTACGAGCAGTACTTC.

This chain links TRBV28 with TRBJ1-5, with no clear D. The CDR3 length is 12 residues. The germline V gene has CDR1 MDHEN and CDR2 SYDVKM. The V end lost 3 bases, the J end lost 9 bases, and 9 bases lay between the germline ends. The CDR3, as DNA: TGTGCCAGCAGTTTGGGCCTGGGGCCCCAGCATTTT. Its translation is CASSLGLGPQHF.

The J gene is TRBJ2-7, the V gene TRBV19; 10 nucleotides line up with TRBD2. The CDR3 has 15 amino acids. With V trimmed by 4 bases and J by 5 bases, 8 bases remained unmatched. Germline V CDR1 and CDR2: LNHDA, SQIVND (reference sequence). DNA of the CDR3: TGTGCCAGTAGTACGGGAGCGGGAGGGAGCGACGAGCAGTACTTC. It is translated as CASSTGAGGSDEQYF.

The chain links TRBV5-1 to TRBJ2-7; TRBD1 matches 8 bases. In germline, CDR1 is SGHRS, CDR2 YFSETQ. V shed 4 bases and J 7 bases; nucleotides not matched to a gene: 7. The CDR3 extends over 13 amino acids. The CDR3, as DNA: TGCGCCAGCAGCCAAGACAGGGGTCCAGAGCAGTACTTC. Its translation is CASSQDRGPEQYF.

The V and J genes are TRBV27 and TRBJ1-1; TRBD1 might be the D (6 bases). The CDR3 runs to 14 residues. Germline loops: CDR1 MNHEY, CDR2 SMNVEV (reference sequence). The ends were cut back, 5 bases at V and 0 bases at J, with 10 bases in the middle. The DNA for the CDR3 is TGTGCCAGCAGTACACAGGGCCTGAACACTGAAGCTTTCTTT. Amino acids: CASSTQGLNTEAFF.

This clone came up once. The chain couples TRBV10-3 to TRBJ2-5, with 10 bases fitting TRBD1. CDR3 length: 16 residues. Germline assignment: CDR1 ENHRY and CDR2 SYGVKD. Losses at the gene ends were 4 bases for V and 7 bases for J; bases not matched to a gene: 12. CDR3 residues: CAISGLAGTGDGTQYF. Written as DNA, the CDR3 is TGTGCCATCAGTGGCCTTGCCGGGACAGGGGATGGGACCCAGTACTTC.

The chain employs TRBV27 and TRBJ2-1; D unclear. The CDR3 has 14 amino acids. Germline V gene sequence: CDR1 MNHEY, CDR2 SMNVEV (reference sequence). With 5 bases removed from V and 6 bases from J, the gap between germline ends came to 14 bases. The CDR3 DNA is TGTGCCAGCAGTGGAACGATTAGCCTCAATGAGCAGTTCTTC. Translation gives CASSGTISLNEQFF.

This clone was detected a few times. The rearrangement links TRBV10-3 to TRBJ2-2; weak D call: TRBD2 (6 bases). The V end was cut by 6 bases, the J end by 0 bases, with 8 bases between. This CDR3 has 14 residues. The germline CDR1 and CDR2 sequences are ENHRY and SYGVKD. The CDR3 here is CAIRGGPNTGELFF. The CDR3 DNA reads TGTGCCATCAGGGGGGGACCGAACACCGGGGAGCTGTTTTTT.

The rearrangement links TRBV19 to TRBJ2-3; possible D gene TRBD2, 6 bases. Trimming left V 10 bases short and J 6 bases short, with 26 bases between. The germline V gene has CDR1 LNHDA and CDR2 SQIVND (reference sequence). This CDR3 spans 16 amino acids. As DNA, the CDR3 is TGTGCCACCGCCCCCATGAAGGGACTTCTTATGGATACGCAGTATTTT. As protein: CATAPMKGLLMDTQYF. Variable domain in full (rest from reference TRBV19 and TRBJ2-3): DGGITQSPKYLFRKEGQNVTLSCEQNLNHDAMYWYRQDPGQGLRLIYYSQIVNDFQKGDIAEGYSVSREKKESFPLTVTSAQKNPTAFYLCATAPMKGLLMDTQYFGPGTRLTVL.